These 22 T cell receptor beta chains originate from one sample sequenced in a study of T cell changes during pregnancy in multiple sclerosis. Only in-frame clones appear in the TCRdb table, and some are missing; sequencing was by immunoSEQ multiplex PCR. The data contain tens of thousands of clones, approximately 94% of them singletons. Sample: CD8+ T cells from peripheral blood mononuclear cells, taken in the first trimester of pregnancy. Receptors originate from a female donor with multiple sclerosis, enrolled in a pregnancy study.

As DNA, the CDR3 is TGCGCCAGCAGCCACCTCGACACTGAAGCTTTCTTT. Translating it yields CASSHLDTEAFF. The chain has TRBV4-1 and TRBJ1-1; D remains ambiguous. The V gene's germline CDR1 is MGHRA and CDR2 YSYEKL. The germline V and J ends were trimmed by 3 bases and 3 bases, with 5 bases remaining between them. The CDR3 consists of 12 residues.

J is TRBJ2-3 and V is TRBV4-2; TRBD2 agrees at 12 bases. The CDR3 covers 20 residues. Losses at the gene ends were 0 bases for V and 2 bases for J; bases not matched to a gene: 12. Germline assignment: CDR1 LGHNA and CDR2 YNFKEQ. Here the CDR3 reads CASSQDLLSRLAGVTDTQYF. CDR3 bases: TGTGCCAGCAGCCAAGATCTTTTATCCCGACTAGCGGGGGTCACAGATACGCAGTATTTT.

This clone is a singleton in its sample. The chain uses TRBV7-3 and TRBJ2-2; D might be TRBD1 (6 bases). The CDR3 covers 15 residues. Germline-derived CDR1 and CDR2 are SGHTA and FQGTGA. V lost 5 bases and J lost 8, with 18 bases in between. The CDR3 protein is CASSHYGRGGGELFF. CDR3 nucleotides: TGTGCCAGCAGCCATTATGGCAGGGGCGGGGGGGAGCTGTTTTTT.

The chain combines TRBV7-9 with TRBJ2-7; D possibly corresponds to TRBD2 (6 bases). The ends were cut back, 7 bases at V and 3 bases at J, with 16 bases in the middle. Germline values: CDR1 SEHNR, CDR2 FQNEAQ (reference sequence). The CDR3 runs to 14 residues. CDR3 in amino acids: CASTDGTHLYEQYF. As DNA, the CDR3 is TGTGCCAGCACAGACGGGACTCACCTCTACGAGCAGTACTTC. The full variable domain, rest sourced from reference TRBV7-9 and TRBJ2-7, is DTGVSQNPRHKITKRGQNVTFRCDPISEHNRLYWYRQTLGQGPEFLTYFQNEAQLEKSRLLSDRFSAERPKGSFSTLEIQRTEQGDSAMYLCASTDGTHLYEQYFGPGTRLTVT.

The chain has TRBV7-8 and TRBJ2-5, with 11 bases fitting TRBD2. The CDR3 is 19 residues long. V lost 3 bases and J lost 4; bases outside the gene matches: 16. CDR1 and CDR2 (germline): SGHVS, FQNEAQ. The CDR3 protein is CASSFKGLAEFLGGETQYF. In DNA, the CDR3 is TGTGCCAGCAGCTTTAAGGGACTAGCGGAATTCCTTGGGGGAGAGACCCAGTACTTC. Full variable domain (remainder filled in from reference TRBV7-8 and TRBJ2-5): GAGVSQSPRYKVAKRGQDVALRCDPISGHVSLFWYQQALGQGPEFLTYFQNEAQLDKSGLPSDRFFAERPEGSVSTLKIQRTQQEDSAVYLCASSFKGLAEFLGGETQYFGPGTRLLVL.

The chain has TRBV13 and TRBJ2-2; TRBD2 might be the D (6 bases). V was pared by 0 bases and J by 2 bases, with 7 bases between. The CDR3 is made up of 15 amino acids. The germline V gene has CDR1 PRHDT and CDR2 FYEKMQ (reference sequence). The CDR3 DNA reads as TGTGCCAGCAGCTTAGGACTAGCTAACACCGGGGAGCTGTTTTTT. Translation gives CASSLGLANTGELFF.

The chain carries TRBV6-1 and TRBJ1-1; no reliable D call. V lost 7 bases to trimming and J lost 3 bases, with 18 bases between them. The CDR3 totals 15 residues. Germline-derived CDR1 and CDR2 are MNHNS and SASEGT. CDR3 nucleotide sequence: TGTGCCAGCAACGACCCTCGGGGATCGGACACTGAAGCTTTCTTT. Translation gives CASNDPRGSDTEAFF.

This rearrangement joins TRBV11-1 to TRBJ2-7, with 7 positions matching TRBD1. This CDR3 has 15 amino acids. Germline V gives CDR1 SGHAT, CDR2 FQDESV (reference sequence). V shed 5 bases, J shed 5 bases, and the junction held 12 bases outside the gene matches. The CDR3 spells CASSPEDRPSHEQYF. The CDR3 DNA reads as TGTGCCAGCAGCCCCGAGGACAGGCCGAGCCACGAGCAGTACTTC.

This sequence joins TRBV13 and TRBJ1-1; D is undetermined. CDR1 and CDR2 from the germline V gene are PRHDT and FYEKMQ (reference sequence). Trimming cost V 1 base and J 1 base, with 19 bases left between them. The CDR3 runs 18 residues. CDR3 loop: CASSLEVSMHKRNTEAFF. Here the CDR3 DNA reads TGTGCCAGCAGCTTAGAGGTTAGCATGCACAAACGGAACACTGAAGCTTTCTTT.

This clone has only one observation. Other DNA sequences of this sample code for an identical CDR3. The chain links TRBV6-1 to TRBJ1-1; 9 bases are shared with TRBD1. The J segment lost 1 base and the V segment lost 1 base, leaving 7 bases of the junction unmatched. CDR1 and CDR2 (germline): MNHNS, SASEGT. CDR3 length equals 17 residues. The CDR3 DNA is TGTGCCAGCAGTGAAGGACAGGGGGTAGTGTCGAACACTGAAGCTTTCTTT. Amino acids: CASSEGQGVVSNTEAFF.

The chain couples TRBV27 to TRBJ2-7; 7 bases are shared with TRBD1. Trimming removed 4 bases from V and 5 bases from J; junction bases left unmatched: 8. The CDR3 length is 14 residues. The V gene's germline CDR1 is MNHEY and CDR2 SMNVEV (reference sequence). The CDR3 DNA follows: TGTGCCAGCAGTTCGCAGACAGGGACACACGAGCAGTACTTC. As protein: CASSSQTGTHEQYF.

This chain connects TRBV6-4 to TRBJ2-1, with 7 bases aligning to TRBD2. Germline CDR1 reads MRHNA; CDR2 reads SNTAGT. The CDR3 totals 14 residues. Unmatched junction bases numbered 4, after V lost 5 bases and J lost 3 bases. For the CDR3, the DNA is TGTGCCAGCAGTCCTAGCGGAGACTACAATGAGCAGTTCTTC. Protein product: CASSPSGDYNEQFF.

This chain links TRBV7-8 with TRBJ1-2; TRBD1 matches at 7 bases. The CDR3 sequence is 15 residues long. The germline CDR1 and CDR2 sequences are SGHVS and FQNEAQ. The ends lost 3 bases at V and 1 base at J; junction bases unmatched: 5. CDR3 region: CASSFGQEVNYGYTF. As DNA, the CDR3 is TGTGCCAGCAGCTTCGGACAGGAAGTTAACTATGGCTACACCTTC.

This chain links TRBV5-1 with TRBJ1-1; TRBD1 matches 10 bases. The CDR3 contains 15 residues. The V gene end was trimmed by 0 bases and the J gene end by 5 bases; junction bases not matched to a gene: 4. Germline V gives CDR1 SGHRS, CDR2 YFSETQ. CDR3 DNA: TGCGCCAGCAGCTTGGCGGGACAGGGGAGGACTGAAGCTTTCTTT. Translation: CASSLAGQGRTEAFF.

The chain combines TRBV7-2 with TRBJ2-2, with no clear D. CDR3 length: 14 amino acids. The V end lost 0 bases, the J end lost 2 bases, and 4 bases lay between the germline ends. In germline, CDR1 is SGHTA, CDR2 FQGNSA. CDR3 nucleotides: TGTGCCAGCAGCTTAGCCGTTAACACCGGGGAGCTGTTTTTT. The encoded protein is CASSLAVNTGELFF.

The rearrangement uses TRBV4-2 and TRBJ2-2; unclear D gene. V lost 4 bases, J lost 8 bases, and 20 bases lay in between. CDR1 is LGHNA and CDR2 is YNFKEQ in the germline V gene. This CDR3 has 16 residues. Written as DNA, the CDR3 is TGTGCCAGCAGCCCAAGCGCGTACCAGCTAACGGGGGAGCTGTTTTTT. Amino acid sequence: CASSPSAYQLTGELFF.

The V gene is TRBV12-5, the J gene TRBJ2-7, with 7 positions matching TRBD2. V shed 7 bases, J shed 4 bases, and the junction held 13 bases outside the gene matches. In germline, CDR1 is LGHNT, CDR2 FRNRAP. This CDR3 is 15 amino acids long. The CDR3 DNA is TGTGCTAGTGCCCCACCCGGGAGGAGTGATTACGAGCAGTACTTC. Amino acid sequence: CASAPPGRSDYEQYF.

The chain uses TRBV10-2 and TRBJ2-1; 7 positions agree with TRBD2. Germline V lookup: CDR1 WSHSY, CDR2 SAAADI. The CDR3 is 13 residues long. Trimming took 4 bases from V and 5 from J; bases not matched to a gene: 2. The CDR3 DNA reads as TGCGCCAGCAGTGCTAGCGGACACAATGAGCAGTTCTTC. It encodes CASSASGHNEQFF.

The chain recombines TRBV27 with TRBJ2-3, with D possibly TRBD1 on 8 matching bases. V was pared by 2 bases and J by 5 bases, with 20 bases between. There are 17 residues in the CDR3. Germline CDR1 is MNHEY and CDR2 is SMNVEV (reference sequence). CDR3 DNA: TGTGCCAGCAGTTTAGGGGAGGGCAGGGGGCCTGGAGATACGCAGTATTTT. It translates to CASSLGEGRGPGDTQYF.

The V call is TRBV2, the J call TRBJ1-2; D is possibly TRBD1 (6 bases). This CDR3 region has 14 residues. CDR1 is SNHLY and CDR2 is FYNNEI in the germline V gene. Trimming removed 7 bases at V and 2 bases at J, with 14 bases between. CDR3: CASNGQLPNYGYTF. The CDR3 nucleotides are TGTGCCAGCAACGGACAGTTGCCGAACTATGGCTACACCTTC.

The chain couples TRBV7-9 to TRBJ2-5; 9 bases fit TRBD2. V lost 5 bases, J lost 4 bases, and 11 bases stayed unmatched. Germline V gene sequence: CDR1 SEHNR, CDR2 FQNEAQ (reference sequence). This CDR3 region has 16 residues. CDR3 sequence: CASSKNLAGRGETQYF. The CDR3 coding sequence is TGTGCCAGCAGCAAGAACCTAGCGGGACGAGGAGAGACCCAGTACTTC.

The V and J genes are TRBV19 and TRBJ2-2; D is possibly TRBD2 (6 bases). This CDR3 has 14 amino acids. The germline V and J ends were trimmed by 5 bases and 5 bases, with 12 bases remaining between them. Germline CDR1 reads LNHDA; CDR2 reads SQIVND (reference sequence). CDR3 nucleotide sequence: TGTGCCAGTAGTCGGGAGACTCTTACCGGGGAGCTGTTTTTT. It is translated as CASSRETLTGELFF.